The 4 T cell receptor beta chains in this list originate from one sample, sequenced in a study of T cells expressing NK-cell markers. With the 5' RACE reads reprocessed, TCRdb shows one record per CDR3 protein and no DNA. The clone table shows about 20,000 distinct CDR3 sequences, with the ten largest holding about 57%. The source material was blood T cells: a sorted CD56 or NKG2C T cell subset, CD4+ or CD8+ T cells, or bulk PBMC T cells (not recorded which). These receptors were obtained from a man aged 18 to 69 in good health.

CDR3 in amino acids: CASSLTTGGAEAFF. The rearrangement uses TRBV4-3 and TRBJ1-1; the TRBD1 assignment by TCRdb is unverifiable without DNA. The length of the CDR3 is 14 residues. CDR1 is LGHNA, CDR2 YSLEER, per germline.

The chain is built from TRBV12-3 or TRBV12-4 and TRBJ2-1; TCRdb reports TRBD2, a call that lacks DNA to check it against. The CDR3 length is 17 residues. Here the CDR3 reads CASSPLVSGGAYNEQFF.

The genes are TRBV29-1 and TRBJ2-7; TCRdb lists TRBD1, though no DNA is available to test this call. Germline V gene sequence: CDR1 SQVTM, CDR2 ANQGSEA. This CDR3 comprises 14 residues. CDR3 amino acids: CSVEGQGMPYEQYF.

The V gene is TRBV7-2, the J gene TRBJ2-1. Germline V gene lookup returns CDR1 SGHTA and CDR2 FQGNSA. The CDR3 contains 12 residues. The CDR3 spells CASSQISREQFF.